A single sample gave rise to the 15 T cell receptor beta chains below, sequenced in a study of T cells in localized non-small cell lung cancer. Clones were sequenced by immunoSEQ multiplex PCR, and TCRdb holds only the in-frame ones, with some missing. The profile shows tens of thousands of clones, more than 70% of them singletons. The sequences come from peripheral blood, collected before any cancer treatment. The source is a female donor at least 60 years old with stage I squamous cell lung carcinoma.

The gene calls are TRBV11-3 and TRBJ1-2; maybe TRBD1 (5 bases). The germline V gene has CDR1 SGHNT and CDR2 YENEEA. V gave up 5 bases and J gave up 0 bases, with 13 bases separating them. The CDR3 extends over 15 amino acids. The CDR3 region has the DNA TGTGCCAGCAGCATAATATGGACAACTAACTATGGCTACACCTTC. Translation: CASSIIWTTNYGYTF. The full variable domain, with the rest looked up from reference TRBV11-3 and TRBJ1-2, is EAGVVQSPRYKIIEKKQPVAFWCNPISGHNTLYWYLQNLGQGPELLIRYENEEAVDDSQLPKDRFSAERLKGVDSTLKIQPAELGDSAVYLCASSIIWTTNYGYTFGSGTRLTVV.

The rearrangement uses TRBV7-9 and TRBJ1-3; 7 positions match TRBD1. This CDR3 comprises 15 residues. Germline V gives CDR1 SEHNR, CDR2 FQNEAQ (reference sequence). Losses at the gene ends were 4 bases for V and 4 bases for J; bases not matched to a gene: 7. In DNA, the CDR3 is TGTGCCAGCAGCTATACAGGGGCGAGGGGAAACACCATATATTTT. This gives the protein CASSYTGARGNTIYF. The variable domain in full, completed from reference TRBV7-9 and TRBJ1-3, reads DTGVSQNPRHKITKRGQNVTFRCDPISEHNRLYWYRQTLGQGPEFLTYFQNEAQLEKSRLLSDRFSAERPKGSFSTLEIQRTEQGDSAMYLCASSYTGARGNTIYFGEGSWLTVV.

The rearrangement joins TRBV11-2 to TRBJ2-7; tentatively, D is TRBD1 (5 bases). The CDR3 runs 14 residues. Germline loops: CDR1 SGHAT, CDR2 FQNNGV. V lost 6 bases and J 0 bases, leaving 12 bases between the germline ends. As DNA, the CDR3 is TGTGCCAGCAGGAACTACAGGAGCTCCTACGAGCAGTACTTC. This sequence encodes CASRNYRSSYEQYF.

V is TRBV7-9 and J is TRBJ2-7, with D unresolved. Germline V lookup: CDR1 SEHNR, CDR2 FQNEAQ (reference sequence). The CDR3 consists of 15 residues. The V and J ends lost 5 bases and 5 bases respectively, with 19 bases between them. CDR3 DNA sequence: TGTGCCAGCAGCCCATCCGGGCCGAAGGACGACGAGCAGTACTTC. It specifies CASSPSGPKDDEQYF.

The J gene is TRBJ1-5, the V gene TRBV7-8; D uncertain. From germline, CDR1 is SGHVS and CDR2 FQNEAQ. The CDR3 is 13 amino acids. V dropped 7 bases and J dropped 2 bases, with 9 bases sitting between them. CDR3 in amino acids: CASKEGGNQPQHF. The CDR3, as DNA: TGTGCCAGCAAAGAGGGCGGCAATCAGCCCCAGCATTTT.

The genes are TRBV19 and TRBJ2-3; 11 positions match TRBD1. Germline CDR1 is LNHDA and CDR2 is SQIVND (reference sequence). CDR3 length: 18 amino acids. The ends lost 5 bases at V and 0 bases at J; junction bases unmatched: 10. CDR3 sequence: CASSGKDRGHPSTDTQYF. For the CDR3, the DNA is TGTGCCAGTAGTGGGAAGGACAGGGGGCATCCTAGCACAGATACGCAGTATTTT.

This sequence joins TRBV28 and TRBJ1-5; 8 nucleotides match TRBD1. Germline V gene data show CDR1 as MDHEN and CDR2 as SYDVKM. The CDR3 is made up of 14 amino acids. J gave up 3 bases and V 3 bases, and 1 base lay outside the gene matches. The chain's CDR3 is CASSLGQANQPQHF. In DNA form, the CDR3 reads TGTGCCAGCAGTTTGGGACAGGCCAATCAGCCCCAGCATTTT.

The CDR3 region has the DNA TGTGCCAGCAGCGCAGACCCGACAGGGACAGATACGCAGTATTTT. Translated: CASSADPTGTDTQYF. V is TRBV9 and J is TRBJ2-3; the match to TRBD1 covers 7 bases. The J segment lost 3 bases and the V segment lost 3 bases, leaving 7 bases of the junction unmatched. This CDR3 is 15 amino acids long. CDR1 is SGDLS and CDR2 is YYNGEE in the germline V gene.

The chain links TRBV7-2 to TRBJ2-3, with TRBD2 matching over 8 bases. Germline loops: CDR1 SGHTA, CDR2 FQGNSA. The V segment lost 4 bases and the J segment 6 bases; nucleotides outside the gene matches: 9. The CDR3 has 15 amino acids. The CDR3 loop reads CASSSSGSGGDTQYF. DNA of the CDR3: TGTGCCAGCAGCTCCAGCGGGAGTGGGGGGGATACGCAGTATTTT.

The chain employs TRBV5-1 and TRBJ2-2; the match to TRBD2 covers 11 bases. The ends lost 0 bases at V and 3 bases at J; junction bases unmatched: 10. This CDR3 contains 19 residues. Germline lookup yields CDR1 SGHRS and CDR2 YFSETQ. The CDR3 sequence: CASSLAAYSGRADTGELFF. DNA for the CDR3: TGCGCCAGCAGCTTGGCCGCCTATAGCGGGAGGGCCGACACCGGGGAGCTGTTTTTT. Full variable domain (missing parts from reference TRBV5-1 and TRBJ2-2): KAGVTQTPRYLIKTRGQQVTLSCSPISGHRSVSWYQQTPGQGLQFLFEYFSETQRNKGNFPGRFSGRQFSNSRSEMNVSTLELGDSALYLCASSLAAYSGRADTGELFFGEGSRLTVL.

The chain couples TRBV6-6 to TRBJ1-3; D uncertain. Trimming shortened V by 6 bases and J by 0 bases, and 6 bases separated the two germline ends. CDR1 is MNHNY, CDR2 SVGAGI, per germline (reference sequence). CDR3 length: 13 residues. CDR3 nucleotide sequence: TGTGCCAGCAGAAGGATCTCTGGAAACACCATATATTTT. Its protein product is CASRRISGNTIYF.

The chain joins TRBV10-2 to TRBJ2-3; possible D gene TRBD2, 5 bases. The CDR3 extends over 11 amino acids. V lost 4 bases and J 6 bases, leaving 5 bases between the germline ends. In germline, CDR1 is WSHSY, CDR2 SAAADI. The CDR3 here is CASSGEDTQYF. The CDR3 bases are TGCGCCAGCAGTGGGGAGGATACGCAGTATTTT.

The rearrangement uses TRBV5-1 and TRBJ2-4; maybe TRBD1 (5 bases). The CDR3 is 14 amino acids. From germline, CDR1 is SGHRS and CDR2 YFSETQ. The V end lost 4 bases, the J end lost 7 bases, and 15 bases lay between the germline ends. DNA for the CDR3: TGCGCCAGCAGCCCGGACCCAGGGCTGAACATTCAGTACTTC. It translates to CASSPDPGLNIQYF.

The DNA for the CDR3 is TGTGCCAGCAGTTTAAAGATTTATAGCAATCAGCCCCAGCATTTT. Translated, it gives CASSLKIYSNQPQHF. This sequence joins TRBV6-5 and TRBJ1-5; D is undetermined. V was pared by 4 bases and J by 0 bases, with 10 bases between. Germline CDR1 MNHEY, CDR2 SVGAGI. This CDR3 contains 15 residues.

The chain links TRBV6-1 to TRBJ1-1, with D tentatively TRBD1 (6 bases). The CDR3 is 17 residues long. The ends were cut back, 0 bases at V and 5 bases at J, with 19 bases in the middle. Per germline, CDR1 MNHNS and CDR2 SASEGT. CDR3 region: CASSEALRAGQGTEAFF. Here the CDR3 DNA reads TGTGCCAGCAGTGAAGCGCTTCGAGCCGGCCAGGGGACTGAAGCTTTCTTT.